This is a list of T cell receptor beta chains from one sample in a study of early T cells in non-severe SARS-CoV-2 infection. Using its own MiXCR run on the 5' RACE reads, TCRdb lists one record per CDR3 protein. The table has about 64,000 distinct CDR3 sequences, over 20% seen once; the top ten hold more than 15%. Source: whole blood, taken at baseline. The receptors derive from an adult who was a healthcare worker with PCR-confirmed SARS-CoV-2 infection or an uninfected control (not recorded which). The CDR3 runs from the conserved cysteine through the conserved F or W. Fields, in order: clone size, D gene, J gene, V gene, CDR3 DNA, CDR3 protein. The D gene is left open where the match is weak. Rows may omit the clone size; those that give it use once, few, many or a size class.

-	TRBD2	TRBJ2-3	TRBV6-2/TRBV6-3	TGTGCCAGCAGTCCCCCTTACGGGGGGGCCACAGATACGCAGTATTTT	CASSPPYGGATDTQYF
few	TRBD2	TRBJ2-1	TRBV10-1	TGCGCCAGCACCGAGCGGGGCCGCAGGAATGAGCAGTTCTTC	CASTERGRRNEQFF
few	TRBD2	TRBJ2-1	TRBV6-5	TGTGCCAGCAGTCGGGGACTAGCTTCCAATGAGCAGTTCTTC	CASSRGLASNEQFF
-	-	TRBJ2-7	TRBV18	TGTGCCAGCTCACTCGGCGCCCCGGGGAAAACGCAGTACTTC	CASSLGAPGKTQYF
-	TRBD2	TRBJ2-5	TRBV3-1	TGTGCCAGCCGCCCCGCTCTAGCGGGGGATATGGAGACCCAGTACTTC	CASRPALAGDMETQYF
-	-	TRBJ2-5	TRBV10-3	TGTGCCATCAGTGGGTACCAAGAGACCCAGTACTTC	CAISGYQETQYF
-	-	TRBJ1-1	TRBV5-1	TGCGCCAGCAGCTCCCAGGAGGCAAGTGAAGCTTTCTTT	CASSSQEASEAFF
many	TRBD2	TRBJ2-3	TRBV6-5	TGTGCCAGCAAGGCGGGGGGGCAAACAGATACGCAGTATTTT	CASKAGGQTDTQYF
many	TRBD1	TRBJ2-5	TRBV25-1	TGTGCCAGCAGTGAATATACAGGGGGCAGAGAGACCCAGTACTTC	CASSEYTGGRETQYF
-	-	TRBJ1-2	TRBV2	TGTGCCAGCGATGCCATGGCAGGGGCCTATGGCTACACCTTC	CASDAMAGAYGYTF
-	TRBD2	TRBJ2-1	TRBV10-2	TGCGCCAGCACCCTGGGACTAGCTAGGAATGAGCAGTTCTTC	CASTLGLARNEQFF
-	-	TRBJ2-7	TRBV5-6	TGTGCCAGCAGCTTGAGGCTCACGATGGGAGCCTACGAGCAGTACTTC	CASSLRLTMGAYEQYF
few	TRBD1	TRBJ1-6	TRBV10-2	TGCGCCAGCCGTGACTGGACAGGGGATAATTCACCCCTCCACTTT	CASRDWTGDNSPLHF
few	TRBD1	TRBJ2-7	TRBV12-3/TRBV12-4	TGTGCCACCAGTAAGGACAGGGCCTACGAGCAGTACTTC	CATSKDRAYEQYF
few	-	TRBJ2-1	TRBV7-8	TGTGCCAGCAGCTTAATAGGGGGGCCTTACAATGAGCAGTTCTTC	CASSLIGGPYNEQFF
few	TRBD1	TRBJ2-1	TRBV7-9	TGTGCCAGCAGCTTAGCAAAGACAGGGGTGGAGTTCTTC	CASSLAKTGVEFF
few	-	TRBJ2-2	TRBV2	TGTGCCAGCACTCCATTCGGGACCGGGGAGCTGTTTTTT	CASTPFGTGELFF
-	-	TRBJ1-1	TRBV2	TGTGCCACTTCACGGGACGGGAACACTGAAGCTTTCTTT	CATSRDGNTEAFF
-	-	TRBJ2-7	TRBV4-1	TGCGCCAGCAGCCAAGAGATCCGTTTTGAGCAGTACTTC	CASSQEIRFEQYF
few	-	TRBJ2-3	TRBV6-2/TRBV6-3	TGTGCCAGCAGACTAACCACAGGGGATACGCAGTATTTT	CASRLTTGDTQYF
-	-	TRBJ1-1	TRBV12-3/TRBV12-4	TGTGCCAGCACGGGACCCTGGGGAGCAACTGAAGCTTTCTTT	CASTGPWGATEAFF
-	-	TRBJ2-1	TRBV6-5	TGTGCCTCAGCTTTTACCCCGGGGTCGCAAGTTGAGCAGTTCTTC	CASAFTPGSQVEQFF
-	-	TRBJ2-1	TRBV27	TGTGCCAGCGGGCTCGGGGGTGATGCCTACAATGAGCAGTTCTTC	CASGLGGDAYNEQFF
many	TRBD1	TRBJ2-5	TRBV2	TGTGCCAGCAAAGGGGGCGGTGAGACCCAGTACTTC	CASKGGGETQYF
few	-	TRBJ2-4	TRBV29-1	TGCAGCGTATCCCCGGGGGTCGCCAAAAACATTCAGTACTTC	CSVSPGVAKNIQYF
-	-	TRBJ2-2	TRBV18	TGTGCCAGCTCACTTCCAGGGAACACCGGGGAGCTGTTTTTT	CASSLPGNTGELFF
-	-	TRBJ1-5	TRBV18	TGTGCCAGCTCGCCGACAGAGGGGAAGCCCCAGCATTTT	CASSPTEGKPQHF
once	-	TRBJ1-5	TRBV12-3/TRBV12-4	TGTGCCAGCAGTTTAGGCGGAGATCAGCCCCAGCATTTT	CASSLGGDQPQHF
few	-	TRBJ2-1	TRBV12-3/TRBV12-4	TGTGCCAGCATTGGGGGAGACTACAATGAGCAGTTCTTC	CASIGGDYNEQFF
few	TRBD1	TRBJ1-5	TRBV2	TGTGCCAGCAGTGACATATTTAGGACAGGGGAAGCCGGGAAACAGCCCCAGCATTTT	CASSDIFRTGEAGKQPQHF
few	-	TRBJ2-7	TRBV3-1	TGTGCCAGCAGCCAAGAGAGCTACGAGCAGTACTTC	CASSQESYEQYF
few	-	TRBJ1-5	TRBV7-9	TGTGCCAGCAGCTCGGTGAGCGAGGGCAATCAGCCCCAGCATTTT	CASSSVSEGNQPQHF
few	-	TRBJ2-7	TRBV2	TGTGCCAGCAGCTCAGGGGCCCACGAGCAGTACTTC	CASSSGAHEQYF
-	TRBD2	TRBJ2-3	TRBV20-1	TGCAGTGCTAGAGACCCCCCCGGGAAGCGGGGGGGTGGGGATACGCAGTATTTT	CSARDPPGKRGGGDTQYF
-	TRBD1	TRBJ1-1	TRBV5-4	TGTGCCAGCAGCCCTGAAGGGACAGCTGTATCCACTGAAGCTTTCTTT	CASSPEGTAVSTEAFF
-	-	TRBJ1-2	TRBV5-8	TGTGCCAGCAGCTTTTATGAGTCTGGCGGTTATGGCTACACCTTC	CASSFYESGGYGYTF
few	TRBD1	TRBJ1-1	TRBV18	TGTGCCAGCTCACCAGCCAGGGGGGCCGGAGTGGGCGCTTTCTTT	CASSPARGAGVGAFF
few	TRBD1	TRBJ1-1	TRBV3-1	TGTGCCAGCAGCCAAGAACAGGGGAGCCAAGCTTTCTTT	CASSQEQGSQAFF
few	-	TRBJ2-3	TRBV5-1	TGCGCCAGCACCCTCCGGGACACCTACACAGATACGCAGTATTTT	CASTLRDTYTDTQYF